The clone carrying this T cell receptor beta chain occurred a few times. The data derive from a study of regulatory T cells in long-lasting Graves disease. Time point: newly diagnosed GD, antithyroid drugs for less than 3 months. Extracted PBMC RNA gave rise to the TCR library. Libraries of TCR beta came from iRepertoire HTBI primers plus Arm-PCR of CDR3 regions. One entry per CDR3 protein results from TCRdb running MiXCR on the multiplex PCR reads. The sample holds a few hundred thousand distinct CDR3 sequences, about 15% seen once. The sample was also reused in another study, on T cells in Graves' hyperthyroidism and ophthalmopathy.

Source: peripheral blood mononuclear cells (PBMCs), taken at new diagnosis, from a patient treated with antithyroid drugs. The receptor was isolated from a woman younger than 30 with Graves disease.

CDR3 DNA sequence: TGCAGTGCTAGGGGGCAGTCGGTCTATGGCTACACCTTC. This codes for CSARGQSVYGYTF. The V call is TRBV20-1, the J call TRBJ1-2, with D maybe TRBD1 (5 bases). The CDR3 is 13 residues long. The V and J ends lost 3 bases and 4 bases respectively, with 12 bases between them. Per germline, CDR1 DFQATT and CDR2 SNEGSKA (reference sequence).